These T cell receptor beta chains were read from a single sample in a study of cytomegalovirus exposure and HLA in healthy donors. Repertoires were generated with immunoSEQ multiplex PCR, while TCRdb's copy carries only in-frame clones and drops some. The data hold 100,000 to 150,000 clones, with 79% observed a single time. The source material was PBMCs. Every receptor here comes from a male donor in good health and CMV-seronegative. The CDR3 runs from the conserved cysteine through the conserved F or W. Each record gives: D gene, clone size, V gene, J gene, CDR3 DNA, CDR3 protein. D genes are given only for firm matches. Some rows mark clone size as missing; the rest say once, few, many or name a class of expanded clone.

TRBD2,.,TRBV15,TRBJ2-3,TGTGCCACCGGAGCGGAACGGGGGGGCCCTTATACGCAGTATTTT,CATGAERGGPYTQYF
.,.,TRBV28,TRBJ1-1,TGTGCCAGCAGTCCCGGACAACGGAACACTGAAGCTTTCTTT,CASSPGQRNTEAFF
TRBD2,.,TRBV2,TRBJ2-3,TGTGCCAGCAGCGGTCCGGGGGGTTTTAGGACAGATACGCAGTATTTT,CASSGPGGFRTDTQYF
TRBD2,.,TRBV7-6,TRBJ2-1,TGTGCCAGCAGCTTAGAACCTAGCGGGGTTACGACCGACAATGAGCAGTTCTTC,CASSLEPSGVTTDNEQFF
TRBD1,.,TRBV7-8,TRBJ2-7,TGTGCCAGCCGACAAACGCAAGGGACAGGGGCTATGTACGAGCAGTACTTC,CASRQTQGTGAMYEQYF
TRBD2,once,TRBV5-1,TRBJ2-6,TGCGCCAGCAGCTTGGCTGGACTAGCTACAGGGCTCGGGGCCAACGTCCTGACTTTC,CASSLAGLATGLGANVLTF
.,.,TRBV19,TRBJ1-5,TGTGCCAGTCGTCCACCGAGTCAGCCCCAGCATTTT,CASRPPSQPQHF
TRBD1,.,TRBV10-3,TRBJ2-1,TGTGCCATCAGTGGGACAGGGCTGAATGAGCAGTTCTTC,CAISGTGLNEQFF
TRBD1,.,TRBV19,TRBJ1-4,TGTGCCAGTAGTGCCCTGACAGGGTCTAATGAAAAACTGTTTTTT,CASSALTGSNEKLFF
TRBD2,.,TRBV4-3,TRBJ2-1,TGCGCCAGCAGCCCCCGGGCGGGGGGGACCTACAATGAGCAGTTCTTC,CASSPRAGGTYNEQFF
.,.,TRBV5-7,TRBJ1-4,TGTGCCAGCAGTTTGGGGCGGGGAGGGGCGGCAACTAATGAAAAACTGTTTTTT,CASSLGRGGAATNEKLFF
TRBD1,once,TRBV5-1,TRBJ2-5,TGCGCCAGCAGCCCGGGACAGGGGAGGGGAGAGACCCAGTACTTC,CASSPGQGRGETQYF
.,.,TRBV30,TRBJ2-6,TGTGCCTGGAGTGTCCTTTATGAGGGGGCTGGGGCCAACGTCCTGACTTTC,CAWSVLYEGAGANVLTF
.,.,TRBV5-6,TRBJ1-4,TGTGCCAGCAGCTCAGATACCTCTCCTCCTAATGAAAAACTGTTTTTT,CASSSDTSPPNEKLFF
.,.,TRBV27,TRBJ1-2,TGTGCCAGCAGTCCCCGGGTTGACGATGGCTACACCTTC,CASSPRVDDGYTF
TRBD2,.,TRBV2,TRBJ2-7,TGTGCCAGCAAGGGGACTAGCGGGGACCTCTACGAGCAGTACTTC,CASKGTSGDLYEQYF
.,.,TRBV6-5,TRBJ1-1,TGTGCCAGCAGTTACGAGGCAGGGTCCACTGAAGCTTTCTTT,CASSYEAGSTEAFF
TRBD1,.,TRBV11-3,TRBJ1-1,TGTGCCAGCAGCAGACAGGGGACCGCTGAAGCTTTCTTT,CASSRQGTAEAFF
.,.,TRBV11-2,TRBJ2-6,TGTGCCAGCAGCTTAGAAGGGGGAATCGGGGCCAACGTCCTGACTTTC,CASSLEGGIGANVLTF
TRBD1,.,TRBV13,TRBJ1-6,TGTGCCAGCAACTCCGGGACAGGTTATAATTCACCCCTCCACTTT,CASNSGTGYNSPLHF
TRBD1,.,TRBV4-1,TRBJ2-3,TGCGCCAGCAGCACAGGACAGGGGCTAGATACGCAGTATTTT,CASSTGQGLDTQYF
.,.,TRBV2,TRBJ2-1,TGTGCCAGCAGTGAATTTTCAGGGATCGATGAGCAGTTCTTC,CASSEFSGIDEQFF
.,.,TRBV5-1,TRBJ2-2,TGCGCCAGCAGCTTGGTTCCCACGGACACCGGGGAGCTGTTTTTT,CASSLVPTDTGELFF
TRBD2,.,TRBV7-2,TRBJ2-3,TGTGCCAGCAGCCTAATAGCGGGGGGGCCCACAGATACGCAGTATTTT,CASSLIAGGPTDTQYF
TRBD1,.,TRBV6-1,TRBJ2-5,TGTGCCAGCAGCGGGACAGGGTCGTGGGAGACCCAGTACTTC,CASSGTGSWETQYF
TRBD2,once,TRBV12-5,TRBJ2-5,TGTGCTAGTGGTTTGTCGGGGGGACAAGAGACCCAGTACTTC,CASGLSGGQETQYF
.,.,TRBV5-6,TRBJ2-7,TGTGCCAGCAGCTTGTCGGACAGATTCTACGAGCAGTACTTC,CASSLSDRFYEQYF
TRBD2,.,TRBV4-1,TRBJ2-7,TGCGCCAGCAGCCAAGAGGCTAGCGGGGGGTTCTCCTACGAGCAGTACTTC,CASSQEASGGFSYEQYF
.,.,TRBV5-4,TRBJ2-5,TGTGCCAGCAGCCCGCCCCAGGGGGGAGTAGAGGAGACCCAGTACTTC,CASSPPQGGVEETQYF
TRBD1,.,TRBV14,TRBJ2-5,TGTGCCAGCAGCCGAACCTATCAGGACGTCAGGGGGTACCAAGAGACCCAGTACTTC,CASSRTYQDVRGYQETQYF
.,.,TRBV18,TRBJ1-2,TGTGCCAGCTCACCAGGAGGCGATAACTATGGCTACACCTTC,CASSPGGDNYGYTF
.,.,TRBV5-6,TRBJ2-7,TGTGCCAGCAGCTTGGTTCACAGTTCCTACGAGCAGTACTTC,CASSLVHSSYEQYF
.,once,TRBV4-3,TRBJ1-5,TGCGCCAGCAGCCCAGGACAGTATAGCAATCAGCCCCAGCATTTT,CASSPGQYSNQPQHF
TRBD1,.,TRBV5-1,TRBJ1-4,TGCGCCAGCAGCTCCGCCAGGGGGGTAAATGAAAAACTGTTTTTT,CASSSARGVNEKLFF
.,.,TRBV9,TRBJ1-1,TGTGCCAGCAGCGTAGCCGCGGAGGAGAACACTGAAGCTTTCTTT,CASSVAAEENTEAFF
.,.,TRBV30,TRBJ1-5,TGTGCCTGGAGGGCTGGAGGGGCCTCTAATCAGCCCCAGCATTTT,CAWRAGGASNQPQHF
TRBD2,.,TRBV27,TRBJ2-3,TGTGCCAGCAGTTTTGGCGGGGGGGGCACAGATACGCAGTATTTT,CASSFGGGGTDTQYF
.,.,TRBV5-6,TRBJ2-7,TGTGCCAGCAGTAAGGGGGTAAAAGACGAGCAGTACTTC,CASSKGVKDEQYF
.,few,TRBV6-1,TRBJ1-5,TGTGCCAGCAGTGAAGCGCAATTGCGGGGCAATCAGCCCCAGCATTTT,CASSEAQLRGNQPQHF
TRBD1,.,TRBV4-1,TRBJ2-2,TGCGCCAGCAGCCAAGAACCCCCAGGGGGCAGTACCGGGGAGCTGTTTTTT,CASSQEPPGGSTGELFF
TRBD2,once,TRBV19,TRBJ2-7,TGTGCCAGTAGTATAGCCCAGCGGGGGGCCTACGAGCAGTACTTC,CASSIAQRGAYEQYF
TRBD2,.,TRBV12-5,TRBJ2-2,TGTGCTAGTGGTTTGGGCGGGGGGGCCGTCGGGGAGCTGTTTTTT,CASGLGGGAVGELFF
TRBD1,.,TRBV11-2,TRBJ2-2,TGTGCCAGCAGGGGACAGGGGGCTTACACCGGGGAGCTGTTTTTT,CASRGQGAYTGELFF
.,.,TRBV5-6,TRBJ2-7,TGTGCCAGCAGCCGGAGGGACGGGACCTACGAGCAGTACTTC,CASSRRDGTYEQYF
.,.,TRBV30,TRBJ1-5,TGTGCCTGGAGTGCCAGCGGGCGATTTCAGCCCCAGCATTTT,CAWSASGRFQPQHF